The 29 T cell receptor beta chains below were found in one sample sequenced in a study of Ad26.COV2.S vaccination and SARS-CoV-2 variants. Treatment described: roughly 20 received Ad26.COV2.S at low or high dose, single or two shots; about 5 received placebo; per-sample allocation not given. Samples were taken on day 63 after the first vaccine or placebo injection. Using immunoSEQ multiplex PCR, the repertoire was profiled, and TCRdb retains in-frame clones only, with some absent. The table has roughly 460,000 clones, approximately 90% seen once. The sample here was peripheral blood, taken in a trial of Ad26.COV2.S vaccine versus placebo. The source is a person between 18 and 59 years old who received the Ad26.COV2.S COVID-19 vaccine or a placebo.

V is TRBV12-3 or TRBV12-4 and J is TRBJ2-5; D tentatively fits TRBD1 or TRBD2 (5 bases each). V was trimmed by 4 bases and J by 2 bases, leaving 8 bases between them. The CDR3 extends over 13 amino acids. Here the CDR3 reads CASSWGPQETQYF. The CDR3 nucleotides read TGTGCCAGCAGTTGGGGACCTCAAGAGACCCAGTACTTC.

This rearrangement joins TRBV15 to TRBJ2-3; perhaps TRBD2 as D (5 bases). The V and J ends lost 6 bases and 0 bases respectively, with 13 bases between them. Germline lookup yields CDR1 LNHNV and CDR2 YYDKDF (reference sequence). The CDR3 contains 15 residues. The CDR3 bases are TGTGCCACCAGGCGGACTCTCTCTAGCACAGATACGCAGTATTTT. Its protein product is CATRRTLSSTDTQYF.

This chain links TRBV10-2 with TRBJ1-1; 7 bases line up with TRBD1. The J segment lost 4 bases and the V segment lost 6 bases, leaving 8 bases of the junction unmatched. Germline loops: CDR1 WSHSY, CDR2 SAAADI. This CDR3 region has 14 residues. CDR3 sequence (DNA): TGCGCCAGCAGGATCGACAGGGTTTCCACTGAAGCTTTCTTT. Encoded protein: CASRIDRVSTEAFF.

The CDR3 coding sequence is TGCAGCGGTAAAGTTCGGACTGAAGCTTTCTTT. Protein sequence: CSGKVRTEAFF. The V gene is TRBV29-1, the J gene TRBJ1-1; no reliable D call. This CDR3 has 11 residues. The germline V and J ends were trimmed by 7 bases and 5 bases, with 11 bases remaining between them. Per germline, CDR1 SQVTM and CDR2 ANQGSEA.

The chain links TRBV20-1 to TRBJ1-2, with D unresolved. V was clipped by 6 bases and J by 0 bases, with 5 bases between them. In germline, CDR1 is DFQATT, CDR2 SNEGSKA (reference sequence). CDR3 length equals 11 residues. The CDR3: CSAETNYGYTF. The CDR3 nucleotides read TGCAGTGCGGAGACTAACTATGGCTACACCTTC.

The chain carries TRBV12-3 or TRBV12-4 and TRBJ1-2, with D unclear. Trimming took off 4 bases at V and 0 bases at J, with 6 bases between the two ends. This CDR3 is 13 amino acids long. The CDR3 coding sequence is TGTGCCAGCAGTTCCGTGTCTAACTATGGCTACACCTTC. Its protein product is CASSSVSNYGYTF.

The rearrangement links TRBV6-5 to TRBJ2-7; 11 nucleotides match TRBD1. V was pared by 0 bases and J by 7 bases, with 5 bases of the junction left unmatched. The CDR3 extends over 15 amino acids. The germline V gene has CDR1 MNHEY and CDR2 SVGAGI. As DNA, the CDR3 is TGTGCCAGCAGTTACTCCGGGACAGGGGGTCGGGAGCAGTACTTC. This gives the protein CASSYSGTGGREQYF.

This sequence joins TRBV6-5 and TRBJ1-6; D perhaps matches TRBD1 (5 bases). CDR3 size: 16 residues. Trimming stripped 0 bases from V and 9 bases from J, with 15 bases between. Germline V gene lookup returns CDR1 MNHEY and CDR2 SVGAGI. CDR3 nucleotide sequence: TGTGCCAGCAGTTACTCATTGGGGCAGGGCTTTTCACCCCTCCACTTT. It codes for CASSYSLGQGFSPLHF.

J is TRBJ1-2 and V is TRBV7-2; possible D gene TRBD1, 5 bases. The ends were cut back, 5 bases at V and 3 bases at J, with 10 bases in the middle. CDR1 is SGHTA, CDR2 FQGNSA, per germline. The CDR3 has 13 residues. The CDR3 bases are TGTGCCAGCAGCCCACTACAGGACTATGGCTACACCTTC. Translating it yields CASSPLQDYGYTF.

The chain uses TRBV19 and TRBJ2-5; D may be TRBD1 or TRBD2 (5 bases each). This CDR3 has 13 amino acids. The V gene's germline CDR1 is LNHDA and CDR2 SQIVND (reference sequence). The V and J ends lost 5 bases and 6 bases respectively, with 13 bases between them. The CDR3 protein is CASSARLGQTQYF. CDR3 DNA sequence: TGTGCCAGTAGTGCCCGCCTGGGACAGACCCAGTACTTC.

V is TRBV5-1 and J is TRBJ2-5; D is perhaps TRBD1 (5 bases). Trimming removed 5 bases from V and 5 bases from J, with 19 bases in between. CDR3 size: 15 residues. Germline values: CDR1 SGHRS, CDR2 YFSETQ. CDR3 in amino acids: CASRGRGVIGETQYF. In DNA, the CDR3 is TGCGCCAGCAGGGGGCGTGGGGTTATCGGGGAGACCCAGTACTTC.

The J gene is TRBJ2-3, the V gene TRBV18; tentative D call: TRBD2 (7 bases). Trimming left V 6 bases short and J 3 bases short, with 16 bases between. Germline V gene data show CDR1 as KGHSH and CDR2 as LQKENI. CDR3 length: 15 amino acids. The chain's CDR3 is CASSQGSGITDTQYF. The CDR3 DNA reads as TGTGCCAGCTCCCAGGGGAGCGGGATTACAGATACGCAGTATTTT.

V gene TRBV18 combines with J gene TRBJ2-1; 13 bases line up with TRBD2. Looked up from germline, CDR1 is KGHSH and CDR2 is LQKENI. The CDR3 consists of 15 residues. Trimming cost V 5 bases and J 2 bases; bases outside gene matches: 0. The CDR3 protein is CASSGLAGAYNEQFF. The CDR3 DNA follows: TGTGCCAGCTCAGGACTAGCGGGGGCCTACAATGAGCAGTTCTTC.

This chain links TRBV29-1 with TRBJ2-7; TRBD2 might be the D (6 bases). The CDR3 consists of 16 residues. Per the germline V gene, CDR1 is SQVTM and CDR2 is ANQGSEA. The germline V and J ends were trimmed by 2 bases and 7 bases, with 24 bases remaining between them. This CDR3 reads CSVETAGTGEEGEQYF. Here the CDR3 DNA reads TGCAGCGTTGAAACCGCCGGGACCGGGGAGGAAGGTGAGCAGTACTTC.

This clone was seen a few times. The rearrangement links TRBV6-5 to TRBJ2-1; D unclear. V lost 5 bases and J 2 bases, leaving 13 bases between the germline ends. Germline V CDR1 and CDR2: MNHEY, SVGAGI. The CDR3 is 15 amino acids. The DNA of the CDR3 is TGTGCCAGCAGTAAGAGCGAGTCCCCCTACAATGAGCAGTTCTTC. This translates into CASSKSESPYNEQFF.

The V call is TRBV5-5, the J call TRBJ1-3; TRBD1 is a possible D gene (5 bases). This CDR3 region has 14 residues. Germline V gene lookup returns CDR1 SGHKS and CDR2 YYEKEE (reference sequence). The ends were cut back, 4 bases at V and 4 bases at J, with 12 bases in the middle. This CDR3 is CASSQGTVGNTIYF. The CDR3 bases are TGTGCCAGCAGCCAAGGGACGGTGGGAAACACCATATATTTT.

The V gene is TRBV5-4, the J gene TRBJ2-3, with D unresolved. Germline V gene sequence: CDR1 SGHNT, CDR2 YYREEE (reference sequence). The CDR3 sequence is 17 residues long. Trimming shortened V by 0 bases and J by 2 bases, and 16 bases separated the two germline ends. Here the CDR3 DNA reads TGTGCCAGCAGCTTGGATCCGGCAAGCCCCCCCACAGATACGCAGTATTTT. It specifies CASSLDPASPPTDTQYF. Drawing the rest from reference TRBV5-4 and TRBJ2-3, the complete variable domain is ETGVTQSPTHLIKTRGQQVTLRCSSQSGHNTVSWYQQALGQGPQFIFQYYREEENGRGNFPPRFSGLQFPNYSSELNVNALELDDSALYLCASSLDPASPPTDTQYFGPGTRLTVL.

V gene TRBV18 combines with J gene TRBJ1-1; D is unresolved. This CDR3 is built from 14 residues. The V end was cut by 1 base, the J end by 2 bases, with 8 bases between. CDR1 and CDR2 from the germline V gene are KGHSH and LQKENI. The CDR3 DNA sequence: TGTGCCAGCTCACCACTCCGAGGCAACACTGAAGCTTTCTTT. Residues: CASSPLRGNTEAFF.

The rearrangement joins TRBV7-8 to TRBJ2-3; no clear D. The germline V and J ends were trimmed by 1 base and 5 bases, with 7 bases remaining between them. Germline CDR1 reads SGHVS; CDR2 reads FQNEAQ. The CDR3 has 13 residues. For the CDR3, the DNA is TGTGCCAGCAGCTTAGGGTCCGTAGATACGCAGTATTTT. Translation gives CASSLGSVDTQYF.

This chain connects TRBV9 to TRBJ2-2, with a tentative D call TRBD2 (5 bases). Germline V CDR1 and CDR2: SGDLS, YYNGEE. Deletions cut 0 bases from V and 2 bases from J, with 8 bases between. The CDR3 totals 15 residues. CDR3 nucleotide sequence: TGTGCCAGCAGCGTAGAATCGGGAAACACCGGGGAGCTGTTTTTT. Its translation is CASSVESGNTGELFF. The whole variable domain, remainder taken from reference TRBV9 and TRBJ2-2, is DSGVTQTPKHLITATGQRVTLRCSPRSGDLSVYWYQQSLDQGLQFLIQYYNGEERAKGNILERFSAQQFPDLHSELNLSSLELGDSALYFCASSVESGNTGELFFGEGSRLTVL.

This clone has only one observation. The rearrangement uses TRBV4-3 and TRBJ2-7; no clear D. V lost 2 bases and J 3 bases, leaving 8 bases between the germline ends. This CDR3 comprises 13 residues. Looked up from germline, CDR1 is LGHNA and CDR2 is YSLEER. In nucleotides, the CDR3 is TGCGCCAGCAGCCAAAGAACAGACTACGAGCAGTACTTC. The encoded protein is CASSQRTDYEQYF.

The rearrangement links TRBV28 to TRBJ2-2; a weak D match, TRBD1 (5 bases). The CDR3 is 14 amino acids. The V gene lost 6 bases and the J gene lost 5 bases, with 13 bases spanning the gap. Germline V gene lookup returns CDR1 MDHEN and CDR2 SYDVKM. CDR3 region: CASSPTDLTGELFF. In nucleotides, the CDR3 is TGTGCCAGCAGCCCGACAGACCTGACCGGGGAGCTGTTTTTT.

In DNA, the CDR3 is TGCGCCAGCAGCCAAGGAGTGGTCGGGACCTACGAGCAGTACTTC. It encodes CASSQGVVGTYEQYF. The J gene is TRBJ2-7, the V gene TRBV4-1, with a weak D call TRBD2 (5 bases). The V end lost 1 base, the J end lost 2 bases, and 12 bases lay between the germline ends. Germline CDR1 is MGHRA and CDR2 is YSYEKL. The CDR3 contains 15 residues.

The V gene is TRBV7-2, the J gene TRBJ1-1; 8 bases are shared with TRBD1. Germline V CDR1 and CDR2: SGHTA, FQGNSA. J was trimmed by 7 bases and V by 5 bases; bases with no gene match: 3. The CDR3 totals 12 residues. CDR3 sequence reads: CASSRDRREAFF. The CDR3, as DNA: TGTGCCAGCAGCCGGGACAGGCGTGAAGCTTTCTTT.

The chain is built from TRBV28 and TRBJ2-2; TRBD2 might be the D (6 bases). CDR3 length: 17 residues. The V end was cut by 1 base, the J end by 5 bases, with 17 bases between. Germline loops: CDR1 MDHEN, CDR2 SYDVKM. The CDR3 here is CASSLLGFQGGTGELFF. The CDR3, as DNA: TGTGCCAGCAGTTTATTAGGGTTCCAGGGAGGAACCGGGGAGCTGTTTTTT.

The gene calls are TRBV13 and TRBJ2-7; 11 bases are shared with TRBD1. The CDR3 has 15 amino acids. The V and J ends lost 5 bases and 5 bases, in that order; junction bases with no gene match: 8. From germline, CDR1 is PRHDT and CDR2 FYEKMQ (reference sequence). The DNA of the CDR3 is TGTGCCAGCAGCCCCGCCGGGACAGGGGGGAACGAGCAGTACTTC. This encodes CASSPAGTGGNEQYF.

In its sample, this clone was seen once. The genes are TRBV9 and TRBJ1-1, with D unclear. Germline values: CDR1 SGDLS, CDR2 YYNGEE. Trimming removed 0 bases at V and 4 bases at J, with 10 bases between. The CDR3 extends over 14 amino acids. CDR3 sequence: CASSVVPEGTEAFF. The DNA of the CDR3 is TGTGCCAGCAGCGTAGTTCCAGAGGGCACTGAAGCTTTCTTT.

The CDR3 DNA reads as TGTGCCAGCAGACCAAATATACTAGCGGGGGGGCAAGAGACCCAGTACTTC. Amino acids: CASRPNILAGGQETQYF. The chain joins TRBV7-2 to TRBJ2-5, with TRBD2 identical over 13 bases. Germline CDR1 and CDR2: SGHTA and FQGNSA. The ends lost 6 bases at V and 2 bases at J; junction bases unmatched: 9. CDR3 length: 17 amino acids.

CDR3: CATRAELEAFF. As DNA, the CDR3 is TGTGCCACCCGGGCCGAGCTTGAAGCTTTCTTT. The J gene is TRBJ1-1, the V gene TRBV28; D call uncertain. Germline V gene sequence: CDR1 MDHEN, CDR2 SYDVKM. V was shortened by 10 bases and J by 7 bases, with 13 bases between the two germline ends. CDR3 length: 11 residues.